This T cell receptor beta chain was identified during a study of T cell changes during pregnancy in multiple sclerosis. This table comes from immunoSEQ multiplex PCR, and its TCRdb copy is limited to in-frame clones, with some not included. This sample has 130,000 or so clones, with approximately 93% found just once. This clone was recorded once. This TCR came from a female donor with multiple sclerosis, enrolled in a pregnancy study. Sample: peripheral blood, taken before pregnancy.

The CDR3 DNA sequence: TGCGCCAGCAGCCTGGGGGCGGGAGGCCCCGGGGAGCTGTTTTTT. Translated, it gives CASSLGAGGPGELFF. The chain couples TRBV5-1 to TRBJ2-2, with TRBD2 matching over 8 bases. The CDR3 is 15 residues long. The J segment lost 6 bases and the V segment lost 4 bases, leaving 8 bases of the junction unmatched. Germline CDR1 SGHRS, CDR2 YFSETQ.